The 10 T cell receptor beta chains presented below share a single source sample, sequenced in a study of T cell repertoires in cytomegalovirus infection (dated by TCRdb to about 2019). Sequencer: Illumina HiSeq 1500. TCRdb's own reprocessing of the public reads used fastp at Q25 and MiXCR and kept productive beta chains. Each record represents a unique CDR3 protein, reported with the most common genes and DNA among its rows. The sample table shows over 250,000 distinct CDR3 sequences, and roughly 23% are seen once. The biggest ten clones account for approximately 15% of the sample. The sequencing sample was made of PBMCs. The receptors were sampled from a human donor in good health (CMV status not recorded). Some clones in this sample may be carry-over from other donors' samples.

This clonotype was found a few times. J is TRBJ1-4 and V is TRBV7-6; D not certain. Looked up from germline, CDR1 is SGHVS and CDR2 is FNYEAQ. Trimming left V 3 bases short and J 5 bases short, with 4 bases between. This CDR3 has 12 amino acids. CDR3 DNA sequence: TGTGCCAGCAGCTTTTTGAATGAAAAACTGTTTTTT. Translating it yields CASSFLNEKLFF.

This clonotype was counted at least ten times. The chain is built from TRBV7-2 and TRBJ1-4; TRBD1 agrees at 7 bases. The germline gives CDR1 SGHTA, CDR2 FQGNSA. This CDR3 has 14 amino acids. Germline trimming cut 5 bases from V and 7 bases from J; bases unmatched to any gene: 7. The CDR3 reads CASSEGQSLEKLFF. In nucleotides, the CDR3 is TGTGCCAGCAGCGAGGGACAGTCCCTTGAAAAACTGTTTTTT.

The chain is built from TRBV7-2 and TRBJ2-3, with TRBD2 matching 8 bases. This CDR3 is 15 amino acids long. The V gene's germline CDR1 is SGHTA and CDR2 FQGNSA. Losses at the gene ends were 3 bases for V and 6 bases for J; bases not matched to a gene: 8. CDR3 protein: CASSFSREGWDTQYF. CDR3 DNA sequence: TGTGCCAGCAGCTTCTCACGGGAGGGGTGGGATACGCAGTATTTT.

The CDR3 protein is CASISTVGVEQFF. For the CDR3, the DNA is TGTGCCAGCATTTCGACCGTGGGGGTTGAGCAGTTCTTC. The chain carries TRBV7-2 and TRBJ2-1, with D perhaps given as TRBD1 or TRBD2 (5 bases each). V lost 7 bases and J 9 bases, leaving 16 bases between the germline ends. The CDR3 consists of 13 residues. Germline-derived CDR1 and CDR2 are SGHTA and FQGNSA.

This clonotype was observed a few times. The chain combines TRBV6-4 with TRBJ2-1, with D possibly matching TRBD2 (5 bases). CDR1 is MRHNA, CDR2 SNTAGT, per germline. This CDR3 has 14 amino acids. Trimming took off 4 bases at V and 2 bases at J, with 9 bases between the two ends. The CDR3 sequence is CASSAEGAYNEQFF. Written as DNA, the CDR3 is TGTGCCAGCAGTGCCGAGGGCGCCTACAATGAGCAGTTCTTC.

CDR3 sequence reads: CASSSRGGEDTEAFF. Here the CDR3 DNA reads TGTGCCAGCAGTTCGAGGGGGGGCGAGGACACTGAAGCTTTCTTT. The chain has TRBV12-3 or TRBV12-4 and TRBJ1-1; tentative D call: TRBD1 (6 bases). The ends were cut back, 4 bases at V and 3 bases at J, with 15 bases in the middle. The CDR3 extends over 15 amino acids.

This clonotype occurred a few times. This chain connects TRBV25-1 to TRBJ2-5, with unresolved D. This CDR3 comprises 14 residues. Germline values: CDR1 MGHDK, CDR2 SYGVNS. Trimming cost V 6 bases and J 0 bases, with 11 bases left between them. The CDR3 here is CASRGYMDQETQYF. DNA for the CDR3: TGTGCCAGCAGAGGTTATATGGACCAAGAGACCCAGTACTTC.

This clonotype was found many times. The V call is TRBV24-1, the J call TRBJ2-7; D possibly corresponds to TRBD1 (5 bases). Deletions cut 6 bases from V and 0 bases from J, with 11 bases between. The germline gives CDR1 KGHDR, CDR2 SFDVKD. The CDR3 runs 14 residues. The CDR3 spells CATSRGRSSYEQYF. For the CDR3, the DNA is TGTGCCACCAGTAGGGGTAGGAGCTCCTACGAGCAGTACTTC.

This clonotype was observed at least ten times. The rearrangement links TRBV7-2 to TRBJ2-1; 10 positions agree with TRBD2. CDR1 and CDR2 from the germline V gene are SGHTA and FQGNSA. The V and J ends lost 1 base and 4 bases, in that order; junction bases with no gene match: 7. The CDR3 covers 17 residues. In nucleotides, the CDR3 is TGTGCCAGCAGCTTAGTCCCACTAGCGGGACAATACAATGAGCAGTTCTTC. Residues: CASSLVPLAGQYNEQFF. Drawing the rest from reference TRBV7-2 and TRBJ2-1, the complete variable domain is GAGVSQSPSNKVTEKGKDVELRCDPISGHTALYWYRQSLGQGLEFLIYFQGNSAPDKSGLPSDRFSAERTGGSVSTLTIQRTQQEDSAVYLCASSLVPLAGQYNEQFFGPGTRLTVL.

The rearrangement uses TRBV10-3 and TRBJ1-2; tentatively, D is TRBD1 (5 bases). Germline V gene data show CDR1 as ENHRY and CDR2 as SYGVKD. The CDR3 spans 13 residues. V lost 7 bases to trimming and J lost 6 bases, with 15 bases between them. The CDR3 region has the DNA TGTGCCATCACGGGTGGGGGACTGGATGGCTACACCTTC. It yields the protein CAITGGGLDGYTF.